These 2 T cell receptor beta chains came from one sample sequenced in a study of immune cell composition in non-small cell lung cancer. Normal lung was taken at the farthest possible site, at least 3 cm from tumour. Libraries were prepared by immunoSEQ multiplex PCR; TCRdb keeps only in-frame clonotypes and omits some of them. The table lists more than 800 clones, around 80% of them singletons. Sequencing used non-adjacent lung tissue. The source is a human donor with non-small cell lung cancer.

The chain carries TRBV5-1 and TRBJ2-1; D is undetermined. The CDR3 extends over 14 amino acids. V lost 1 base, J lost 4 bases, and 9 bases lay in between. Per the germline V gene, CDR1 is SGHRS and CDR2 is YFSETQ. This CDR3 reads CASSLLMSYNEQFF. The CDR3 region has the DNA TGCGCCAGCAGCTTGCTTATGTCTTACAATGAGCAGTTCTTC. Full variable domain (missing parts from reference TRBV5-1 and TRBJ2-1): KAGVTQTPRYLIKTRGQQVTLSCSPISGHRSVSWYQQTPGQGLQFLFEYFSETQRNKGNFPGRFSGRQFSNSRSEMNVSTLELGDSALYLCASSLLMSYNEQFFGPGTRLTVL.

The rearrangement uses TRBV7-9 and TRBJ2-7, with 7 bases that match TRBD1. This CDR3 spans 13 amino acids. Trimming cost V 3 bases and J 4 bases; bases outside gene matches: 3. Germline V gives CDR1 SEHNR, CDR2 FQNEAQ (reference sequence). The CDR3 DNA reads as TGTGCCAGCAGCTTCGACAGGGTGTACGAGCAGTACTTC. The encoded protein is CASSFDRVYEQYF.